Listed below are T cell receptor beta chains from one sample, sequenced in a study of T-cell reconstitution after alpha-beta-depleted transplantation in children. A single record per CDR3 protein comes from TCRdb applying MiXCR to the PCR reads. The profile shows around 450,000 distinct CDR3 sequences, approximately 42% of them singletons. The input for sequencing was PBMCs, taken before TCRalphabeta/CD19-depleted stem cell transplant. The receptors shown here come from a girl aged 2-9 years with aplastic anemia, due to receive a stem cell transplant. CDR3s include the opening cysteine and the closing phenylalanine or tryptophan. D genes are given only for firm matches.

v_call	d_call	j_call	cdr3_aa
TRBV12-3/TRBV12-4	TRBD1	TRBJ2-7	CASSRPGQVYEQYF
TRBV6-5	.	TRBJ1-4	CASSYQGRSEKLFF
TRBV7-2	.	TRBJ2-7	CASSSAQTGQGEQYF
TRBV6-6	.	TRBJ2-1	CASTAPSYNEQFF
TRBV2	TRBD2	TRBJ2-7	CASREASGVKGYEQYF
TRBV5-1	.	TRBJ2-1	CASRGGSDNEQFF
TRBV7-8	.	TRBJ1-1	CASSLDRGGWNTEAFF
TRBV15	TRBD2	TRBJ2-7	CATSREASGDYEQYF
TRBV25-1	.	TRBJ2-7	CASSESPSYEQYF
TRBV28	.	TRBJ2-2	CASTENTGELFF
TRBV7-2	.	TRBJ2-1	CASSLDPTYLGEQFF
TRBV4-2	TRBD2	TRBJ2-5	CASSPGTSGSGSETQYF
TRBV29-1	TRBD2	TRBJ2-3	CSVSGLAGPGDTQYF
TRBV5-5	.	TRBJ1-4	CASSLNTATNEKLFF
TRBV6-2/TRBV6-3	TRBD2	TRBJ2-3	CASSISSGYGGDTQYF
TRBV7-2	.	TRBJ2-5	CASSPGQGGKTQYF
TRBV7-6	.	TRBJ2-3	CASSSLLADTQYF
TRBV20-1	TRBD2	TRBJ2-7	CSADGLALEQYF
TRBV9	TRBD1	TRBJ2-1	CASSVVGTERGNEQFF
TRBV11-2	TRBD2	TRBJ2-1	CASSPRILRASGRVDEQFF
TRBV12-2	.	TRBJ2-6	CASRLGPGQGWIGANVLTF
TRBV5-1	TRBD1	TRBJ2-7	CASSGGQGSYEQYF
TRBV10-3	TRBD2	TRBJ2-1	CAISERLAGDNEQFF
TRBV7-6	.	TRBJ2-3	CASSLGGARTDTQYF
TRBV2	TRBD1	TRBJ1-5	CASSEALQGDQPQHF
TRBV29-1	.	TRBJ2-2	CSVEVLGGLLNTGELFF
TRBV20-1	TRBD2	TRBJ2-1	CSARGSASGRVNEQFF
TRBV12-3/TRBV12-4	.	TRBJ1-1	CASSLERVAFF
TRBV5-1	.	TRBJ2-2	CASSLSPRDTTGELFF
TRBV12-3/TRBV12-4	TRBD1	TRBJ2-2	CASSPTGTGAGELFF
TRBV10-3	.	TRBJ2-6	CATNSGANVLTF
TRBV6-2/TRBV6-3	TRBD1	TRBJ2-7	CASSYSEKDRGGGYEQYF
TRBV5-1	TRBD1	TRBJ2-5	CASSFKQGYETQYF
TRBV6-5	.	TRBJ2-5	CASGDGETQYF
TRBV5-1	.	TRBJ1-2	CASSLEVAQGYGYTF
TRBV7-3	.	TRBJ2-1	CASSSQGYEQFF
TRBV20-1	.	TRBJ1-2	CSAPIPPGQEGTF
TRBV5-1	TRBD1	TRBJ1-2	CASSLVPSGTDSNYGYTF
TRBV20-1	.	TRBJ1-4	CSAREGHKEKLFF
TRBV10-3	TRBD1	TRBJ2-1	CATYRTGGMNEQFF
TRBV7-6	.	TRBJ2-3	CASSFRGPRDTQYF
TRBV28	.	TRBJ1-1	CASSFPWGHGMNTEAFF
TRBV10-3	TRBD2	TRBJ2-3	CAISEKTSGGGPDTQYF
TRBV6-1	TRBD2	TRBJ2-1	CASSAARSGRAYNEQFF
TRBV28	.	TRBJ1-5	CASGGHQGQPQHF
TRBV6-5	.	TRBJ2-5	CASSYSREETQYF
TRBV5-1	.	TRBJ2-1	CASSLLLREQFF
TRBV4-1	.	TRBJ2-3	CASSNEGGVTDTQYF